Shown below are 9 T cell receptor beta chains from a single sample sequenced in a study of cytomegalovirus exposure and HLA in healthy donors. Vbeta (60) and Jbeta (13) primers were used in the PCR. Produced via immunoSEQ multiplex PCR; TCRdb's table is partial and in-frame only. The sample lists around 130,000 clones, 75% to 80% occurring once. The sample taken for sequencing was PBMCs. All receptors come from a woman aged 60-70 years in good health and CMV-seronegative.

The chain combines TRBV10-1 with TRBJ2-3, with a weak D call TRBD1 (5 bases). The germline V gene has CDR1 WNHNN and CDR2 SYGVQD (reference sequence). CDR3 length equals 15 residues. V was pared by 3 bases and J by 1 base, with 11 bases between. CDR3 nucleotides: TGCGCCAGCAGTGATGGCAGGGCAGGCACAGATACGCAGTATTTT. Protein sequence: CASSDGRAGTDTQYF.

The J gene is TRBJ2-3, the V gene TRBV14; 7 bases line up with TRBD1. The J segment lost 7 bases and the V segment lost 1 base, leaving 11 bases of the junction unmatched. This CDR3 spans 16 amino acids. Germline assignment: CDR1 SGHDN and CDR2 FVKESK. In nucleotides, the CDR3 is TGTGCCAGCAGCCAAGCCTTCCGTGACAGGGCTAATACGCAGTATTTT. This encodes CASSQAFRDRANTQYF.

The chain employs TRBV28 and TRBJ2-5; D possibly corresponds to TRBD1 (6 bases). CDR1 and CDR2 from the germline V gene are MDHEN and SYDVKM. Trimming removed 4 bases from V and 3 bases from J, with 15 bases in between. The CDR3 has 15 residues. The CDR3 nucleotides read TGTGCCAGCAGTTCCCCCAGAGGGGGAGAAGAGACCCAGTACTTC. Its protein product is CASSSPRGGEETQYF. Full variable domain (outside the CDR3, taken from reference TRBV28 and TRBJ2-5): DVKVTQSSRYLVKRTGEKVFLECVQDMDHENMFWYRQDPGLGLRLIYFSYDVKMKEKGDIPEGYSVSREKKERFSLILESASTNQTSMYLCASSSPRGGEETQYFGPGTRLLVL.

The CDR3 sequence is CASSFEGETQYF. CDR3 DNA: TGCGCCAGCAGCTTCGAGGGAGAGACCCAGTACTTC. The rearrangement joins TRBV5-1 to TRBJ2-5, with D possibly being TRBD2 (5 bases). Germline CDR1 SGHRS, CDR2 YFSETQ. V was pared by 2 bases and J by 4 bases, with 6 bases between. The CDR3 contains 12 residues.

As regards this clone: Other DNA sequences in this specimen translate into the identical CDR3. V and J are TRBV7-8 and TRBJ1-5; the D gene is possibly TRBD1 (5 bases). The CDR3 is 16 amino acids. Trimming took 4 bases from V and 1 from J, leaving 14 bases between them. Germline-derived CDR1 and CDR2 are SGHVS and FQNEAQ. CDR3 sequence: CASSSLGGPSNQPQHF. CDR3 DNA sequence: TGTGCCAGCAGCTCCTTGGGGGGACCAAGCAATCAGCCCCAGCATTTT.

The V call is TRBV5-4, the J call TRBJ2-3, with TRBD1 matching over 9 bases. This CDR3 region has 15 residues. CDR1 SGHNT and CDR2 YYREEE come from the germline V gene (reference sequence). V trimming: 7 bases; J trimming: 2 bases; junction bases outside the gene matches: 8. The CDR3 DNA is TGTGCCAGCCGCCGGGACAGGGATACCACAGATACGCAGTATTTT. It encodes CASRRDRDTTDTQYF.

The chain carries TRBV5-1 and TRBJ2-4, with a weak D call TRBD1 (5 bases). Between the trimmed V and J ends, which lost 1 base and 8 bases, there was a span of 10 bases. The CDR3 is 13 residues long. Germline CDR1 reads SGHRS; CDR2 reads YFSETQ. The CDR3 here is CASSLSGMDIQYF. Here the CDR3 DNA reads TGCGCCAGCAGCTTGTCAGGGATGGACATTCAGTACTTC.

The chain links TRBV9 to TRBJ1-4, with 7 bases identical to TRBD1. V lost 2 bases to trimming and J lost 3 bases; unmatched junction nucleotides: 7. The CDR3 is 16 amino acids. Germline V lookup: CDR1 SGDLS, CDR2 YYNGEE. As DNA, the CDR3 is TGTGCCAGCAGCGTCCCGACAGGGTGGGCTAATGAAAAACTGTTTTTT. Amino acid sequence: CASSVPTGWANEKLFF. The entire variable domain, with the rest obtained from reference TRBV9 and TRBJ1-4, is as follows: DSGVTQTPKHLITATGQRVTLRCSPRSGDLSVYWYQQSLDQGLQFLIQYYNGEERAKGNILERFSAQQFPDLHSELNLSSLELGDSALYFCASSVPTGWANEKLFFGSGTQLSVL.

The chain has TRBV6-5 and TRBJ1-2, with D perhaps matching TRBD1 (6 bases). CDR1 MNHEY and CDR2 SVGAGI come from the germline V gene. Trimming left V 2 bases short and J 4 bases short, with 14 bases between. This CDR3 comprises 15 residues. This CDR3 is CASSYGAGDVYGYTF. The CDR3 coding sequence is TGTGCCAGCAGTTACGGGGCAGGGGATGTCTATGGCTACACCTTC.